This T cell receptor (beta chain) was sequenced for a study of blood T cells in healthy people across ages. Study-wide points: A greater number of naive CD4+ cells and higher diversity distinguished long-lived donors from aged donors.

The use of a sample-barcoded 5' primer and a J-beta primer mix characterized a second PCR of roughly 6 to 11 cycles. Using its own MiXCR run on the 5' RACE reads, TCRdb lists one record per CDR3 protein. The table has about 1.8 million distinct CDR3 sequences, roughly 50% seen once; the top ten hold over 2%. This clonotype was counted between two and nine times. Its antigen is unknown. Per the germline V gene, CDR1 is SGHTA and CDR2 is FQGNSA. The CDR3 runs 15 residues. V lost 8 bases, J lost 0 bases, and 6 bases stayed unmatched. The origin of this receptor is a woman between 35 and 50 years old in good health. Specimen: blood. The rearrangement links TRBV7-2 to TRBJ2-1; TRBD2 matches at 8 bases. The CDR3 here is CASRDRGGSYNEQFF. The CDR3 DNA is TGTGCCAGCCGGGACCGGGGGGGCTCCTACAATGAGCAGTTCTTC.